The 23 T cell receptor beta chains listed next were all sequenced from one sample in a study of T cells in localized non-small cell lung cancer. Repertoires were generated with immunoSEQ multiplex PCR, while TCRdb's copy carries only in-frame clones and drops some. The data show about 24,000 clones, around 82% seen once. The material sequenced was PBMCs, taken before any cancer treatment. The source is a man between 40 and 70 years old with stage II lung adenocarcinoma.

The V gene is TRBV7-9, the J gene TRBJ2-1, with 9 nucleotides matching TRBD2. Germline lookup yields CDR1 SEHNR and CDR2 FQNEAQ (reference sequence). The CDR3 is made up of 17 amino acids. After removal of 6 bases from V and 0 bases from J, the junction contained 9 bases not matched to a gene. The CDR3 region is CASSPISGRSSYNEQFF. The CDR3 coding sequence is TGTGCCAGCAGTCCGATTAGCGGGAGAAGCTCCTACAATGAGCAGTTCTTC.

The chain carries TRBV6-1 and TRBJ1-2, with TRBD1 identical over 7 bases. This CDR3 region has 12 residues. The germline V gene encodes CDR1 MNHNS and CDR2 SASEGT. V was clipped by 4 bases and J by 4 bases; unmatched bases: 0. The CDR3 here is CASSGQGYGYTF. The CDR3 region has the DNA TGTGCCAGCAGTGGACAGGGCTATGGCTACACCTTC.

This clone was seen just once. The rearrangement joins TRBV9 to TRBJ2-7; D is possibly TRBD2 (6 bases). The CDR3 is made up of 15 amino acids. V gave up 3 bases and J gave up 6 bases, with 19 bases separating them. The germline V gene has CDR1 SGDLS and CDR2 YYNGEE. CDR3 sequence (DNA): TGTGCCAGCAGCGAAGGTCCCGGAGGGGCTAGCGAGCAGTACTTC. Translated, it gives CASSEGPGGASEQYF.

The rearrangement links TRBV7-8 to TRBJ1-3; TRBD1 matches 9 bases. CDR1 and CDR2 (germline): SGHVS, FQNEAQ. Losses at the gene ends were 5 bases for V and 4 bases for J; bases not matched to a gene: 9. The CDR3 consists of 16 residues. The CDR3 protein is CASSPIQGARGNTIYF. In DNA form, the CDR3 reads TGTGCCAGCAGCCCGATACAGGGGGCGAGAGGAAACACCATATATTTT.

V gene TRBV6-6 combines with J gene TRBJ1-1; 7 bases map to TRBD1. This CDR3 contains 15 residues. The junction had 6 bases not matched to a gene; V was cut back by 4 bases and J by 1 base. Germline V lookup: CDR1 MNHNY, CDR2 SVGAGI (reference sequence). The CDR3 nucleotides read TGTGCCAGCAGTTTCGCGGGACAGTCGAACACTGAAGCTTTCTTT. Amino acid sequence: CASSFAGQSNTEAFF.

About this clone: The sample has other DNA sequences that encode this CDR3 too. This rearrangement joins TRBV5-1 to TRBJ1-5; no reliable D call. CDR1 and CDR2 from the germline V gene are SGHRS and YFSETQ. The CDR3 covers 14 residues. Trimming removed 4 bases from V and 3 bases from J, with 11 bases in between. CDR3 nucleotide sequence: TGCGCCAGCAGCCCCGGCCAGTCCAATCAGCCCCAGCATTTT. Protein: CASSPGQSNQPQHF.

V and J are TRBV7-9 and TRBJ2-1; D unclear. Trimming pared 1 base from V and 3 bases from J, leaving 7 bases between. Germline loops: CDR1 SEHNR, CDR2 FQNEAQ (reference sequence). CDR3 length: 14 amino acids. This chain's CDR3 is CASSLEGGYNEQFF. CDR3 coding DNA: TGTGCCAGCAGCTTAGAGGGTGGCTACAATGAGCAGTTCTTC. Looking up the rest from reference TRBV7-9 and TRBJ2-1 gives the full variable domain: DTGVSQNPRHKITKRGQNVTFRCDPISEHNRLYWYRQTLGQGPEFLTYFQNEAQLEKSRLLSDRFSAERPKGSFSTLEIQRTEQGDSAMYLCASSLEGGYNEQFFGPGTRLTVL.

V is TRBV6-1 and J is TRBJ2-1, with 9 bases aligning to TRBD1. Trimming removed 2 bases from V and 6 bases from J; junction bases left unmatched: 5. CDR3 length: 15 residues. Germline V gene sequence: CDR1 MNHNS, CDR2 SASEGT. CDR3 region: CASSEWTGVGNEQFF. The CDR3 nucleotides are TGTGCCAGCAGTGAATGGACAGGGGTGGGCAATGAGCAGTTCTTC.

The rearrangement links TRBV7-9 to TRBJ2-1, with D unresolved. The V end lost 5 bases, the J end lost 3 bases, and 5 bases lay between the germline ends. The CDR3 spans 12 residues. CDR1 SEHNR and CDR2 FQNEAQ come from the germline V gene (reference sequence). The CDR3 spells CASSTDYNEQFF. The CDR3 DNA reads TGTGCCAGCAGCACAGACTACAATGAGCAGTTCTTC.

The V call is TRBV14, the J call TRBJ1-4; 8 nucleotides match TRBD1. The CDR3 length is 15 residues. The V gene end was trimmed by 4 bases and the J gene end by 2 bases; junction bases not matched to a gene: 3. The V gene's germline CDR1 is SGHDN and CDR2 FVKESK. The CDR3 DNA sequence: TGTGCCAGCAGCCTACGACAGGGGACTAATGAAAAACTGTTTTTT. This gives the protein CASSLRQGTNEKLFF.

V gene TRBV28 combines with J gene TRBJ1-1, with D perhaps TRBD1 (6 bases). Trimming cost V 7 bases and J 3 bases, with 15 bases left between them. Germline CDR1 and CDR2: MDHEN and SYDVKM. The CDR3 is made up of 14 amino acids. The DNA for the CDR3 is TGTGCCAGCACCCTTCCGGGACACTACACTGAAGCTTTCTTT. It codes for CASTLPGHYTEAFF. Drawing the rest from reference TRBV28 and TRBJ1-1, the complete variable domain is DVKVTQSSRYLVKRTGEKVFLECVQDMDHENMFWYRQDPGLGLRLIYFSYDVKMKEKGDIPEGYSVSREKKERFSLILESASTNQTSMYLCASTLPGHYTEAFFGQGTRLTVV.

The chain couples TRBV21-1 to TRBJ2-7; no DNA check was done on the table's D call, TRBD1. TRBV21-1 is recorded as a pseudogene. The CDR3 consists of 13 residues. This chain's CDR3 is CASSKLSGYEQYF. Written as DNA, the CDR3 is TGTGCCAGCAGCAAACTGTCAGGGTACGAGCAGTACTTC.

This chain links TRBV18 with TRBJ1-2; 9 nucleotides line up with TRBD1. CDR3 length equals 14 residues. Germline CDR1 reads KGHSH; CDR2 reads LQKENI. The trim removed 2 bases at V and 8 bases at J, leaving 6 bases unmatched. CDR3 sequence reads: CASSPWTGDGGYTF. The CDR3 nucleotides read TGTGCCAGCTCACCATGGACAGGGGACGGAGGCTACACCTTC.

This clone was counted a single time. This chain connects TRBV5-4 to TRBJ1-2, with 10 bases matching TRBD1. The CDR3 contains 16 residues. With 0 bases clipped from V and 4 bases from J, the junction kept 6 bases outside the gene matches. Germline CDR1 and CDR2: SGHNT and YYREEE (reference sequence). CDR3: CASSLETGGEIYGYTF. The CDR3 coding sequence is TGTGCCAGCAGCTTGGAGACAGGGGGCGAAATCTATGGCTACACCTTC.

The chain employs TRBV7-8 and TRBJ1-2, with 9 bases lining up with TRBD1. CDR1 is SGHVS, CDR2 FQNEAQ, per germline. The CDR3 runs 16 residues. The J segment lost 8 bases and the V segment lost 5 bases, leaving 15 bases of the junction unmatched. The DNA of the CDR3 is TGTGCCAGCAGCCCGCGGGCCGGGACAGGGAGGGAGGGCTACACCTTC. Translation gives CASSPRAGTGREGYTF.

The rearrangement links TRBV27 to TRBJ1-5; 9 bases match TRBD1. The length of the CDR3 is 15 residues. The germline CDR1 and CDR2 sequences are MNHEY and SMNVEV (reference sequence). The trim removed 6 bases at V and 5 bases at J, leaving 8 bases unmatched. As DNA, the CDR3 is TGTGCCAGCAGGGGGGGACAGGGCCCCCATCAGCCCCAGCATTTT. Translation gives CASRGGQGPHQPQHF.

The V gene is TRBV27, the J gene TRBJ2-1; perhaps D is TRBD1 or TRBD2 (6 bases each). This CDR3 is 16 amino acids long. Trimming stripped 7 bases from V and 0 bases from J, with 16 bases between. The germline V gene encodes CDR1 MNHEY and CDR2 SMNVEV (reference sequence). The CDR3 is CASTLQGGSSYNEQFF. The DNA for the CDR3 is TGTGCCAGCACCCTTCAAGGGGGGAGCTCCTACAATGAGCAGTTCTTC.

The V gene is TRBV7-9, the J gene TRBJ2-3; perhaps TRBD2 as D (6 bases). The CDR3 is 15 residues long. V was trimmed by 2 bases and J by 1 base, leaving 10 bases between them. The germline V gene has CDR1 SEHNR and CDR2 FQNEAQ (reference sequence). DNA for the CDR3: TGTGCCAGCAGCTTAACTAGCCCCCGCACAGATACGCAGTATTTT. Its protein is CASSLTSPRTDTQYF.

The V gene is TRBV28, the J gene TRBJ2-6, with D perhaps matching TRBD1 (6 bases). The CDR3 extends over 17 amino acids. Germline CDR1 MDHEN, CDR2 SYDVKM. V lost 7 bases, J lost 0 bases, and 16 bases lay in between. The DNA for the CDR3 is TGTGCCAGCACGACCGTACAGGGATCCTCTGGGGCCAACGTCCTGACTTTC. It codes for CASTTVQGSSGANVLTF.

The J gene is TRBJ1-5, the V gene TRBV30, with D perhaps matching TRBD1 (5 bases). V lost 0 bases, J lost 6 bases, and 21 bases lay in between. Per the germline V gene, CDR1 is GTSNPN and CDR2 is SVGIG (reference sequence). CDR3 size: 17 residues. The CDR3 reads CAWSVRVGGGFGQPQHF. Written as DNA, the CDR3 is TGTGCCTGGAGTGTACGAGTCGGGGGGGGTTTTGGTCAGCCCCAGCATTTT.

The chain couples TRBV5-6 to TRBJ2-2, with 7 bases fitting TRBD2. Germline CDR1 and CDR2: SGHDT and YYEEEE. The CDR3 runs 14 residues. J was trimmed by 5 bases and V by 3 bases; bases with no gene match: 4. As DNA, the CDR3 is TGTGCCAGCAGCTCACCGGGACTAACCGGGGAGCTGTTTTTT. The encoded protein is CASSSPGLTGELFF.

The chain links TRBV6-5 to TRBJ2-1; D is ambiguous. Trimming stripped 2 bases from V and 3 bases from J, with 8 bases between. The CDR3 has 14 residues. The V gene's germline CDR1 is MNHEY and CDR2 SVGAGI. In nucleotides, the CDR3 is TGTGCCAGCAGTTACCCCGACATCTACAATGAGCAGTTCTTC. It specifies CASSYPDIYNEQFF.

This rearrangement joins TRBV4-3 to TRBJ1-4; unclear D gene. Trimming stripped 0 bases from V and 4 bases from J, with 12 bases between. Per germline, CDR1 LGHNA and CDR2 YSLEER. The CDR3 loop spans 16 amino acids. CDR3 residues: CASSQDHRGYNEKLFF. For the CDR3, the DNA is TGCGCCAGCAGCCAAGATCATCGGGGATATAATGAAAAACTGTTTTTT.